This T cell receptor beta chain was identified in a study of T cell responses to AZD1222 COVID-19 vaccine. CDR1 and CDR2 from the germline V gene are SGHRS and YFSETQ. CDR3 length equals 14 residues. V was pared by 2 bases and J by 1 base, with 9 bases between. Pooled in the analysis were second doses at about 4 or about 12 weeks. Generated by immunoSEQ multiplex PCR, the TCRdb table keeps only in-frame clones and is missing some. The sample lists fewer than 110,000 clones, roughly 90% occurring once. This sequence joins TRBV5-1 and TRBJ1-1; a weak D match, TRBD1 (6 bases). This clonotype was sampled from an adult who received the AZD1222 COVID-19 vaccine. The sample here was peripheral blood, taken 28 days after the second AZD1222 dose. The CDR3 protein is CASSFRTANTEAFF. In DNA form, the CDR3 reads TGCGCCAGCAGCTTTAGGACAGCGAACACTGAAGCTTTCTTT.